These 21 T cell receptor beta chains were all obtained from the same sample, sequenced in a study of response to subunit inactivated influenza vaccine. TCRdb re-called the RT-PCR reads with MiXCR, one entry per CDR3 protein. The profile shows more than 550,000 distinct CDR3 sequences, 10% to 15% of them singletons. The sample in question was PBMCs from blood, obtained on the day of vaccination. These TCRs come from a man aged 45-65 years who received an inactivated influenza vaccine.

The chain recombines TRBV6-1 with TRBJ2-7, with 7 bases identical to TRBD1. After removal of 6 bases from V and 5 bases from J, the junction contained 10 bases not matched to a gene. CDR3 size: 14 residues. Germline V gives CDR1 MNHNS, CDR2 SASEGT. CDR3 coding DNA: TGTGCCAGCAGCAACAGGGGATTAACAGACGAGCAGTACTTC. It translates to CASSNRGLTDEQYF.

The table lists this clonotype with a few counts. The chain's CDR3 is CASSIYRSSGIQYF. Written as DNA, the CDR3 is TGTGCCAGTAGTATATATAGGTCCTCGGGCATTCAGTACTTC. The chain employs TRBV19 and TRBJ2-4; no reliable D call. V was shortened by 2 bases and J by 9 bases, with 14 bases between the two germline ends. The CDR3 loop spans 14 amino acids. Germline-derived CDR1 and CDR2 are LNHDA and SQIVND (reference sequence).

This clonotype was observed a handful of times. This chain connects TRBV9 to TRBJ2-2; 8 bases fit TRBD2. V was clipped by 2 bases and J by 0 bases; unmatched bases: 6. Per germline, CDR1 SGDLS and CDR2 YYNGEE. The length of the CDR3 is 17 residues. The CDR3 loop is CASSVPSGSPNTGELFF. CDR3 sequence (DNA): TGTGCCAGCAGCGTCCCCAGCGGGAGCCCGAACACCGGGGAGCTGTTTTTT.

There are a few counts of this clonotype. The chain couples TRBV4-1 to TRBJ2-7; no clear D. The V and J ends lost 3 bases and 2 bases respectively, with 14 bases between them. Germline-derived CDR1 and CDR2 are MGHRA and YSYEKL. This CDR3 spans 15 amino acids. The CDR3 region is CASSQVYLETYEQYF. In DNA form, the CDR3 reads TGCGCCAGCAGCCAGGTGTACCTCGAAACCTACGAGCAGTACTTC.

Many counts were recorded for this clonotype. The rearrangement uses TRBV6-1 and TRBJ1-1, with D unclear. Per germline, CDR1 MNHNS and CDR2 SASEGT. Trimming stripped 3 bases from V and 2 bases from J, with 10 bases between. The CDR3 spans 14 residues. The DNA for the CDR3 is TGTGCCAGCAGTGAGCCCTTTACTAACACTGAAGCTTTCTTT. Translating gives CASSEPFTNTEAFF.

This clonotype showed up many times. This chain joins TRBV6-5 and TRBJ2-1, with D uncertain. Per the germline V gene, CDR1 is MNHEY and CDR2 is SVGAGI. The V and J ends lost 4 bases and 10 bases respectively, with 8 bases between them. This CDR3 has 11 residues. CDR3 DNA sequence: TGTGCCAGCAGTTTCCTAGGAGAGCAGTTCTTC. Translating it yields CASSFLGEQFF.

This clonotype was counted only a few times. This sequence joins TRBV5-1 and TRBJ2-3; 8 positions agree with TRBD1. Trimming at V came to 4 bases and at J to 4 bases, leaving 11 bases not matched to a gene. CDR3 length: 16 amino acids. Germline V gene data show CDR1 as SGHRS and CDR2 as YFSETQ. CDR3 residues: CASSATTGARADTQYF. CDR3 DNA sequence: TGCGCCAGCAGCGCCACGACAGGGGCAAGGGCAGATACGCAGTATTTT.

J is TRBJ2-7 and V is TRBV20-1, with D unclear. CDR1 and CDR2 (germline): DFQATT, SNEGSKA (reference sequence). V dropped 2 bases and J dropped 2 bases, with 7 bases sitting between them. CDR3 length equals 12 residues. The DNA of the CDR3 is TGCAGTGCTAGACCGCTTCCCTACGAGCAGTACTTC. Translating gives CSARPLPYEQYF.

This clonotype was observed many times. The CDR3 nucleotides are TGCGCCAGCAGCCTGGACGCGAACACTGAAGCTTTCTTT. Protein: CASSLDANTEAFF. V gene TRBV5-1 combines with J gene TRBJ1-1; D uncertain. The CDR3 extends over 13 amino acids. Per germline, CDR1 SGHRS and CDR2 YFSETQ. The V end lost 4 bases, the J end lost 1 base, and 8 bases lay between the germline ends.

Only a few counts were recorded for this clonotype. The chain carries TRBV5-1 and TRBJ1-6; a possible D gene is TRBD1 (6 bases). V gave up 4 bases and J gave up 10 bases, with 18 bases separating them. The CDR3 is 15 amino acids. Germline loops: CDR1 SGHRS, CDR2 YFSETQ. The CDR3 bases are TGCGCCAGCAGCCCCGAGGGGGTTCCCACCTCACCCCTCCACTTT. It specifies CASSPEGVPTSPLHF.

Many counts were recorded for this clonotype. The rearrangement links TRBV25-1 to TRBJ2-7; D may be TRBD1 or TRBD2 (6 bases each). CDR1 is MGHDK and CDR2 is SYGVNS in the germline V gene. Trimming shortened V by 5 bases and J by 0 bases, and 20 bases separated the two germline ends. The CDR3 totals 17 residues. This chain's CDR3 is CASSPPRGTDSSYEQYF. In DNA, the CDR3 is TGTGCCAGCAGTCCTCCCCGGGGGACGGACAGCTCCTACGAGCAGTACTTC.

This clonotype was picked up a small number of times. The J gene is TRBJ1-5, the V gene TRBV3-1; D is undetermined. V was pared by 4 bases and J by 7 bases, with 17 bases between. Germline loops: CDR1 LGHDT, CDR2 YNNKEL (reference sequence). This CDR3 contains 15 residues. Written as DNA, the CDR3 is TGTGCCAGCAGCCCCGGCGGCGGGGTACGGCAGCCCCAGCATTTT. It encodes CASSPGGGVRQPQHF.

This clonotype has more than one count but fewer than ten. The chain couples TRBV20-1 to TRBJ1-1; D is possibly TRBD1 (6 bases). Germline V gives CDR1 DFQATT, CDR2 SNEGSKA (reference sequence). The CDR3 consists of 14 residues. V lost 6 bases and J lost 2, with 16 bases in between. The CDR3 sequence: CSARRGQLNTEAFF. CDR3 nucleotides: TGCAGTGCGCGGCGCGGACAGCTTAACACTGAAGCTTTCTTT.

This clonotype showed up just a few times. The CDR3 here is CSARDKQGFYEQYF. The CDR3 nucleotides read TGCAGTGCTAGAGATAAACAGGGTTTTTACGAGCAGTACTTC. The chain joins TRBV20-1 to TRBJ2-7; maybe TRBD1 (6 bases). Germline CDR1 DFQATT, CDR2 SNEGSKA (reference sequence). CDR3 size: 14 residues. The V gene lost 0 bases and the J gene lost 4 bases, with 13 bases spanning the gap.

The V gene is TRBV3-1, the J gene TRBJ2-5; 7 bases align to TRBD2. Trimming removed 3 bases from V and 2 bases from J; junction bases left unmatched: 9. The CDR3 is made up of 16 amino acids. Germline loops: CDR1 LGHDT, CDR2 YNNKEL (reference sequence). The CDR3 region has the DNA TGTGCCAGCAGCCAGCGGACTAGTCTCGCTCAAGAGACCCAGTACTTC. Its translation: CASSQRTSLAQETQYF.

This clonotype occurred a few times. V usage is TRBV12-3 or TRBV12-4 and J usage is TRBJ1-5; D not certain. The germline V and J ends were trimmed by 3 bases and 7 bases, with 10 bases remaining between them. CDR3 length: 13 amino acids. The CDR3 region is CASSFEGIQPQHF. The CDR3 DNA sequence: TGTGCCAGCAGTTTTGAGGGAATCCAGCCCCAGCATTTT.

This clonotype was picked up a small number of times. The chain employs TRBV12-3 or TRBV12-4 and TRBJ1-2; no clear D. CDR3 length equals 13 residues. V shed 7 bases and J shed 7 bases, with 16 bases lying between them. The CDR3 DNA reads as TGTGCCAGCACACGATCGGGATTTGGTGGCTACACCTTC. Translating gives CASTRSGFGGYTF.

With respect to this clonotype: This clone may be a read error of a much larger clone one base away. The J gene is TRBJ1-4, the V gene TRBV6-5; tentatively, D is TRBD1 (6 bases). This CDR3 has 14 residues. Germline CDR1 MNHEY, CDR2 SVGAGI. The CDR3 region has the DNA TGTGCCAGCAGTTATACGGGGGCTAAGGAAAAACTGTATTTT. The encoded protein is CASSYTGAKEKLYF.

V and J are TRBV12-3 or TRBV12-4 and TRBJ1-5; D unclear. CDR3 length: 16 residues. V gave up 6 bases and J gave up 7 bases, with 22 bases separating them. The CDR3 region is CASSQTSGGSGQPQHF. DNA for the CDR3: TGTGCCAGCAGCCAAACCTCGGGCGGATCTGGACAGCCCCAGCATTTT.

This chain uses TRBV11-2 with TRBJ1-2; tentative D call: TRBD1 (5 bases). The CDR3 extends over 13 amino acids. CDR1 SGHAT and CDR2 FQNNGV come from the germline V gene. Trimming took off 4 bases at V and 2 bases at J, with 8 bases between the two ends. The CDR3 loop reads CASSSDKNYGYTF. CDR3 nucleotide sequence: TGTGCCAGCAGCTCGGACAAGAACTATGGCTACACCTTC.

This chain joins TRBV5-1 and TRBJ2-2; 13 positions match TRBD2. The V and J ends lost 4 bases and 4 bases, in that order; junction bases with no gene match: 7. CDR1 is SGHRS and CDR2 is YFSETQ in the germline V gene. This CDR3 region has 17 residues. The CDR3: CASSRTSGGSSTGELFF. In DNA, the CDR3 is TGCGCCAGCAGCCGGACTAGCGGGGGATCGAGCACCGGGGAGCTGTTTTTT.